This TCR beta chain emerged from a study of T cells in Graves' hyperthyroidism and ophthalmopathy. RNA transcripts provided the source from which TCR beta CDR3 regions were amplified. With the HTBI primer set, the TCR CDR3 went through a first round of RT-PCR. TCRdb analysed the multiplex PCR reads with MiXCR anew, one entry per CDR3 protein. The sample contains nearly 600,000 distinct CDR3 sequences, 12% to 15% of which appear only once. Ophthalmopathy patients showed a Clinical Activity Score of at least 3, NOSPECS grade of at least 4 and duration under 3 months. Study observations and caveats: Peripheral blood also featured most of the thyroid clonotypes expanded above 0.001.

For this clonotype: The antigen remains unidentified.

Trimming took 0 bases from V and 7 from J; bases not matched to a gene: 3. Germline V lookup: CDR1 MNHEY, CDR2 SVGAGI. The CDR3 extends over 15 amino acids. The source of this sequence is a woman aged 18-30 years with Graves' ophthalmopathy. The sample was blood. The chain links TRBV6-5 to TRBJ2-7; 13 nucleotides agree with TRBD2. CDR3: CASSYSGLAGVEQYF. The CDR3 nucleotides read TGTGCCAGCAGTTACTCCGGACTAGCGGGAGTTGAGCAGTACTTC.